Listed here are 7 T cell receptor beta chains from one sample, sequenced in a study of shared clonotypes between healthy human individuals. Assay used: immunoSEQ multiplex PCR; TCRdb lists only in-frame clones, some missing. The sample records 2 million to 3 million clones, approximately 94% being singletons. Sample: naive CD4+ T cells from PBMCs. This sample's subset: CD45RA+ positively selected. Receptor source: a man aged 18 to 35 in good health. Some clones in this sample may be carry-over from other donors' samples.

This chain links TRBV29-1 with TRBJ1-5; D gene unclear. Trimming cost V 6 bases and J 9 bases, with 18 bases left between them. Germline CDR1 is SQVTM and CDR2 is ANQGSEA. This CDR3 is built from 13 residues. The CDR3 is CSVQTTEGRPQHF. CDR3 nucleotides: TGCAGCGTCCAGACGACGGAGGGTCGGCCCCAGCATTTT.

The J gene is TRBJ2-2, the V gene TRBV11-2; no clear D gene. The CDR3 sequence is 12 residues long. Per the germline V gene, CDR1 is SGHAT and CDR2 is FQNNGV. V lost 5 bases and J 9 bases, leaving 10 bases between the germline ends. The CDR3 region is CASSPGRRELFF. Here the CDR3 DNA reads TGTGCCAGCAGCCCGGGTCGGAGGGAGCTGTTTTTT.

The chain has TRBV5-1 and TRBJ1-1; perhaps TRBD1 as D (5 bases). Germline CDR1 SGHRS, CDR2 YFSETQ. There are 16 residues in the CDR3. Trimming took 4 bases from V and 1 from J, leaving 17 bases between them. CDR3 protein: CASSPRGGSQNTEAFF. DNA of the CDR3: TGCGCCAGCAGCCCCCGGGGGGGATCGCAGAACACTGAAGCTTTCTTT.

The J gene is TRBJ2-7, the V gene TRBV5-1, with D tentatively TRBD1 (6 bases). V was shortened by 1 base and J by 5 bases, with 13 bases between the two germline ends. Looked up from germline, CDR1 is SGHRS and CDR2 is YFSETQ. The CDR3 contains 14 residues. CDR3 loop: CASSLKQGRDEQYF. The CDR3 DNA reads TGCGCCAGCAGCTTGAAACAGGGAAGGGACGAGCAGTACTTC.

The chain uses TRBV15 and TRBJ2-2, with 10 bases that match TRBD2. CDR3 length: 14 amino acids. Germline assignment: CDR1 LNHNV and CDR2 YYDKDF (reference sequence). The V gene end was trimmed by 6 bases and the J gene end by 7 bases; junction bases not matched to a gene: 5. CDR3: CATSVLAGIGELFF. Written as DNA, the CDR3 is TGTGCCACCAGTGTACTAGCGGGAATCGGGGAGCTGTTTTTT.

The genes are TRBV5-6 and TRBJ1-1; weak D call: TRBD1 (6 bases). From germline, CDR1 is SGHDT and CDR2 YYEEEE. The CDR3 length is 17 residues. Trimming pared 2 bases from V and 2 bases from J, leaving 19 bases between. The CDR3 nucleotides read TGTGCCAGCAGCTTACGACTTGGGGGGCTAGTAAACACTGAAGCTTTCTTT. Protein product: CASSLRLGGLVNTEAFF. The complete variable domain, with remaining parts taken from reference TRBV5-6 and TRBJ1-1, reads DAGVTQSPTHLIKTRGQQVTLRCSPKSGHDTVSWYQQALGQGPQFIFQYYEEEERQRGNFPDRFSGHQFPNYSSELNVNALLLGDSALYLCASSLRLGGLVNTEAFFGQGTRLTVV.

The V gene is TRBV11-2, the J gene TRBJ2-7, with TRBD1 matching 9 bases. J gave up 4 bases and V 5 bases, and 6 bases lay outside the gene matches. Germline CDR1 is SGHAT and CDR2 is FQNNGV. The CDR3 is 14 amino acids. The CDR3 reads CASSREDRGYEQYF. In DNA form, the CDR3 reads TGTGCCAGCAGCCGAGAGGACAGGGGATACGAGCAGTACTTC.